This T cell receptor (beta chain) came from a study of OX40 agonist ivuxolimab in advanced cancers. J was trimmed by 4 bases and V by 6 bases; bases with no gene match: 11. Germline V CDR1 and CDR2: MDHEN, SYDVKM. The CDR3 contains 15 residues. TCRdb's table, derived via immunoSEQ multiplex PCR, lists solely in-frame clones and lacks some. The data hold about 120,000 clones, with roughly nine tenths observed a single time. The receptor's source is an adult with an advanced solid tumor such as melanoma, head and neck, liver or kidney cancer. The specimen comprised CD4+ or CD8+ T cells sorted from blood, sampled in a trial of the OX40 agonist ivuxolimab. V is TRBV28 and J is TRBJ2-5, with 7 bases identical to TRBD2. The CDR3 nucleotides are TGTGCCAGCAGGAACGGGAAAGCGGGGCTAGAGACCCAGTACTTC. Its protein is CASRNGKAGLETQYF.